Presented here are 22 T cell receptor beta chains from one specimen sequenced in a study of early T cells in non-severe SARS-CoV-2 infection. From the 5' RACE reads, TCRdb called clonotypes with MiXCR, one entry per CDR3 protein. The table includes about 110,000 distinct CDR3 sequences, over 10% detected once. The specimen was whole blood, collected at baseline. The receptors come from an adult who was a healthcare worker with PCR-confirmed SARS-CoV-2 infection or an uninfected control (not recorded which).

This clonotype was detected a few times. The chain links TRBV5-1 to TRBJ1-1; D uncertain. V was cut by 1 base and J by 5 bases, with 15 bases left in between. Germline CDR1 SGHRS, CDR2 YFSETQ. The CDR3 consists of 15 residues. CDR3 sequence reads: CASSLNSPSRTEAFF. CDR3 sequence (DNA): TGCGCCAGCAGCTTGAATTCCCCCAGCCGTACTGAAGCTTTCTTT. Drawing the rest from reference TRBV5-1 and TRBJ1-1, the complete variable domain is KAGVTQTPRYLIKTRGQQVTLSCSPISGHRSVSWYQQTPGQGLQFLFEYFSETQRNKGNFPGRFSGRQFSNSRSEMNVSTLELGDSALYLCASSLNSPSRTEAFFGQGTRLTVV.

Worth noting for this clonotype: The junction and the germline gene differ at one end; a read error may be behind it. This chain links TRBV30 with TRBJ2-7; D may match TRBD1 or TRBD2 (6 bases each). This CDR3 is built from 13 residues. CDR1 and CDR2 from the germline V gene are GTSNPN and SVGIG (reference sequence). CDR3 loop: CAWSRPPLSRGHF. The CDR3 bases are TGTGCCTGGAGTCGACCCCCTCTTAGTCGGGGGCACTTC.

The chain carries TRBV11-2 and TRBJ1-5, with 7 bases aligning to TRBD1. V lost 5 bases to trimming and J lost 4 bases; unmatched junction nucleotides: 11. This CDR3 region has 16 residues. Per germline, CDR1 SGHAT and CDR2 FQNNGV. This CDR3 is CASSPGDSIRNQPQHF. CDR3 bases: TGTGCCAGCAGCCCCGGGGACAGTATTAGGAATCAGCCCCAGCATTTT. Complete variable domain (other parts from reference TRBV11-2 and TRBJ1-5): EAGVAQSPRYKIIEKRQSVAFWCNPISGHATLYWYQQILGQGPKLLIQFQNNGVVDDSQLPKDRFSAERLKGVDSTLKIQPAKLEDSAVYLCASSPGDSIRNQPQHFGDGTRLSIL.

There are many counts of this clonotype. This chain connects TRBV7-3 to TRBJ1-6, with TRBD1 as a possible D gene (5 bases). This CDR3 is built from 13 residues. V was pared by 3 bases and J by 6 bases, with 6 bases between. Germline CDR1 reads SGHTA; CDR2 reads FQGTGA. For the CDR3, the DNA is TGTGCCAGCAGCTTGGGGGGTAATTCACCCCTCCACTTT. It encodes CASSLGGNSPLHF.

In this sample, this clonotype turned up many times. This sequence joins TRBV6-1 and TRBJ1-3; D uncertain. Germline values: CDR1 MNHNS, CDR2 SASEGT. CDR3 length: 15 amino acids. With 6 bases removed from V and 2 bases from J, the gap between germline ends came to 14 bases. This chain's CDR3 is CASSSLQMTGNTIYF. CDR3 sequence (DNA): TGTGCCAGCAGCTCCCTTCAAATGACTGGAAACACCATATATTTT.

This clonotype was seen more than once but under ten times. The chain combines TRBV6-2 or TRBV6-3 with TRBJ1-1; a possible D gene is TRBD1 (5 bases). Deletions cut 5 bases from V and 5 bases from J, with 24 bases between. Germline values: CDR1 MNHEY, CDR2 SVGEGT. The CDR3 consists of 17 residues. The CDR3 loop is CASSPFGGRVGRTEAFF. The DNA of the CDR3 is TGTGCCAGCAGTCCGTTTGGTGGGAGAGTGGGGCGGACTGAAGCTTTCTTT.

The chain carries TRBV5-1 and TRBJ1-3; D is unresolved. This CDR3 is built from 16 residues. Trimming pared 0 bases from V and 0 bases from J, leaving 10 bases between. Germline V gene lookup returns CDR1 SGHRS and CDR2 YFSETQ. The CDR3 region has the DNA TGCGCCAGCAGCTTGGTATACGGGGTCTCTGGAAACACCATATATTTT. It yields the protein CASSLVYGVSGNTIYF.

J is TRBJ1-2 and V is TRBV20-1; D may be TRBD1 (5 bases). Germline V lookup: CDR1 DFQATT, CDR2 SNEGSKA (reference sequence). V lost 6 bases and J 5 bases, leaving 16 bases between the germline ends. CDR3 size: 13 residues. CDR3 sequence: CSATEGRSYGYTF. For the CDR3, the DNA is TGCAGTGCGACAGAGGGACGATCTTATGGCTACACCTTC.

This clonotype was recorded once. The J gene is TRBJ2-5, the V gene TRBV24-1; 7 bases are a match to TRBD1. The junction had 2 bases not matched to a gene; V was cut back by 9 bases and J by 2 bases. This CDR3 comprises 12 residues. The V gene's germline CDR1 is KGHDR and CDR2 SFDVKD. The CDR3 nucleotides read TGTGCCACCGAGGACAGGCAAGAGACCCAGTACTTC. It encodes CATEDRQETQYF.

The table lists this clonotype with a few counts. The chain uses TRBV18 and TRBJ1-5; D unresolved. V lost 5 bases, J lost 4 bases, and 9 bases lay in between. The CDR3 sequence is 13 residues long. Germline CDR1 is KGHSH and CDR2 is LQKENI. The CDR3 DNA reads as TGTGCCAGCTCAGGTGGATTAAATCAGCCCCAGCATTTT. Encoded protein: CASSGGLNQPQHF.

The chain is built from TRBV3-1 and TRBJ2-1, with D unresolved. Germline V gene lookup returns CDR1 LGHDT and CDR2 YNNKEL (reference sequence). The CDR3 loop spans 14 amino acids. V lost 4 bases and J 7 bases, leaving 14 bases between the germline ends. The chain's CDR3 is CASSPDPVRNEQFF. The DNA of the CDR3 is TGTGCCAGCAGCCCCGACCCAGTTCGTAATGAGCAGTTCTTC.

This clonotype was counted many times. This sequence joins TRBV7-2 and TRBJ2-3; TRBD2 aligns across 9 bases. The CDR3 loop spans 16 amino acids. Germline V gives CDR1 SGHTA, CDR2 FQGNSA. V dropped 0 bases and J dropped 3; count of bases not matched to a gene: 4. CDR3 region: CASSLASGSRTDTQYF. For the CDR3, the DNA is TGTGCCAGCAGCTTAGCTAGCGGGAGTAGGACAGATACGCAGTATTTT.

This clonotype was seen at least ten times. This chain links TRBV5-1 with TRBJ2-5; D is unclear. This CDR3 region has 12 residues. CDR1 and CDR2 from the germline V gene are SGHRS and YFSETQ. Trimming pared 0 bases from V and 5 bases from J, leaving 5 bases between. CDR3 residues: CASSLDGETQYF. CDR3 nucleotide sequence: TGCGCCAGCAGCTTGGACGGCGAGACCCAGTACTTC.

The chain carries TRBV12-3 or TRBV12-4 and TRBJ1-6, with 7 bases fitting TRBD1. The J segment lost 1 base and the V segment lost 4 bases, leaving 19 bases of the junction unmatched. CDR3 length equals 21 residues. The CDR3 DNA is TGTGCCAGCAGTTCCCGGGACAGAGAGATCCGACTTGGTTCCTATAATTCACCCCTCCACTTT. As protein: CASSSRDREIRLGSYNSPLHF.

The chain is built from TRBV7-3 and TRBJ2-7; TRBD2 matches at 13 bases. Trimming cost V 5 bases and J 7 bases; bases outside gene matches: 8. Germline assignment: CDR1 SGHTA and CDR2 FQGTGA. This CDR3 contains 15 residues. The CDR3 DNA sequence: TGTGCCAGCAGCCGGACTAGCGGGAGAGGGGAGGAGCAGTACTTC. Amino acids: CASSRTSGRGEEQYF.

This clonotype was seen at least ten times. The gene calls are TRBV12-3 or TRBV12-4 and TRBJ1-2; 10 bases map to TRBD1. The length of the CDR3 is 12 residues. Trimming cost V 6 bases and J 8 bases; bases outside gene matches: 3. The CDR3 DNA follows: TGTGCCAGCAGGGGACAGGGGAACGGCTACACCTTC. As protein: CASRGQGNGYTF.

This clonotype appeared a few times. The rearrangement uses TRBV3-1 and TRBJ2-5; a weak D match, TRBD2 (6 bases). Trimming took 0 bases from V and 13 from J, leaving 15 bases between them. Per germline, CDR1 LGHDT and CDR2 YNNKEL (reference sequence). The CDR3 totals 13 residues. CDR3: CASSQDHGGYSYF. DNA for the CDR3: TGTGCCAGCAGCCAAGATCATGGGGGGTATTCGTACTTC.

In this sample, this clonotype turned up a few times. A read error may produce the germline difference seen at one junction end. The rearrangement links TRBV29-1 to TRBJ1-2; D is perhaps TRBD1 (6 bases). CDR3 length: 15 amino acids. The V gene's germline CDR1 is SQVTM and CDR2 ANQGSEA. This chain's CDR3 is CSVEGGAGRNYGYTF. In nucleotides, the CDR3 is TGCAGCGTCGAAGGGGGGGCCGGAAGAAACTATGGCTACACCTTC.

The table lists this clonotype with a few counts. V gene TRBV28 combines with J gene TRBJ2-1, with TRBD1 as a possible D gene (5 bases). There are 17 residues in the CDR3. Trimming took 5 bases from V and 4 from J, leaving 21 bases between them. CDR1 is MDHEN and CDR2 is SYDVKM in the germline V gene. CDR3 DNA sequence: TGTGCCAGCAGTGGGATAGTAAGGGGTCGCCATTACAATGAGCAGTTCTTC. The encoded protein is CASSGIVRGRHYNEQFF.

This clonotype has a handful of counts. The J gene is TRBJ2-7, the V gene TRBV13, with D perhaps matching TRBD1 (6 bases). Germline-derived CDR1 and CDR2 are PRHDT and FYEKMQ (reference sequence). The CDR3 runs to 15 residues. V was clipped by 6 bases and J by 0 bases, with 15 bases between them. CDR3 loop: CASSLRDIPSYEQYF. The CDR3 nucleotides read TGTGCCAGCAGTCTCCGGGACATCCCCTCCTACGAGCAGTACTTC.

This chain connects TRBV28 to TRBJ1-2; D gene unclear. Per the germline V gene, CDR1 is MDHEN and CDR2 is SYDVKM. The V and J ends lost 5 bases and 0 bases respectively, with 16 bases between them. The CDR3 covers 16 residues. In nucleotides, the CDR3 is TGTGCCAGCAGTCCCCTTGCTCCGCGTACTAACTATGGCTACACCTTC. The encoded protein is CASSPLAPRTNYGYTF.

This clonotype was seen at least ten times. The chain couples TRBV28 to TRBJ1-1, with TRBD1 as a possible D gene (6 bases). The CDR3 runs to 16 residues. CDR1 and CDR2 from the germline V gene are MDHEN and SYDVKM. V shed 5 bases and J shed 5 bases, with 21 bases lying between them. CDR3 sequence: CASSAPPGQGQTEAFF. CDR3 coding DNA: TGTGCCAGCAGTGCCCCCCCGGGGCAGGGGCAGACTGAAGCTTTCTTT.